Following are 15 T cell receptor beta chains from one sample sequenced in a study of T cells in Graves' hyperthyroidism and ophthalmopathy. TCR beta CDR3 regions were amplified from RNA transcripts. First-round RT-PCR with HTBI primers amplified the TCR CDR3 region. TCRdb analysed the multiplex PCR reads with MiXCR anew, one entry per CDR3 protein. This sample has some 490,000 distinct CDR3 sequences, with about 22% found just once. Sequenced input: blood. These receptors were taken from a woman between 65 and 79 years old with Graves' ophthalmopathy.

The CDR3 DNA sequence: TGCGCCAGCAGCTTGGCGGGAGGGGTACCCTACAATGAGCAGTTCTTC. This codes for CASSLAGGVPYNEQFF. The chain is built from TRBV5-1 and TRBJ2-1, with 8 positions matching TRBD2. The length of the CDR3 is 16 residues. V lost 0 bases, J lost 2 bases, and 4 bases stayed unmatched. The germline gives CDR1 SGHRS, CDR2 YFSETQ. The whole variable domain, remainder taken from reference TRBV5-1 and TRBJ2-1, is KAGVTQTPRYLIKTRGQQVTLSCSPISGHRSVSWYQQTPGQGLQFLFEYFSETQRNKGNFPGRFSGRQFSNSRSEMNVSTLELGDSALYLCASSLAGGVPYNEQFFGPGTRLTVL.

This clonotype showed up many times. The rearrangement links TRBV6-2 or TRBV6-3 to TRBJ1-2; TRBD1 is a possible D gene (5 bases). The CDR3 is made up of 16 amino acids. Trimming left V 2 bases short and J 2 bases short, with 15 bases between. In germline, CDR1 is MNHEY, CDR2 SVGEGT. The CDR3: CASSYPQQAGNYGYTF. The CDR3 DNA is TGTGCCAGCAGTTACCCCCAACAGGCAGGGAACTATGGCTACACCTTC.

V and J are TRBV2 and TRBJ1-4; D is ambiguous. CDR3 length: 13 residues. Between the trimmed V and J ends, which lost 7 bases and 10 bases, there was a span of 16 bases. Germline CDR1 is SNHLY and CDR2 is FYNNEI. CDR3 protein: CASIPGSVGKLFF. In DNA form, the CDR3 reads TGTGCCAGCATCCCCGGGAGTGTCGGAAAACTGTTTTTT.

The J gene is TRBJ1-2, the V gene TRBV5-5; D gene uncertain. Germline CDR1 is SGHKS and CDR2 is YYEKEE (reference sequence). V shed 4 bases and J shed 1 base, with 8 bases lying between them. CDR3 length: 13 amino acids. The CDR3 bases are TGTGCCAGCAGCGGGAGGCTTAACTATGGCTACACCTTC. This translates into CASSGRLNYGYTF.

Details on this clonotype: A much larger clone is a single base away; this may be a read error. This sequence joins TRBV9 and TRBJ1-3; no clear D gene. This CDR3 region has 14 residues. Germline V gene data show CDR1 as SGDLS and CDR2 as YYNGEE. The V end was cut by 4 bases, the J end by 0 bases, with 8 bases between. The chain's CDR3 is CASSPESSGNTIYF. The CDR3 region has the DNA TGTGCCAGCAGCCCAGAGAGCTCTGGAAACACCATATATTTT.

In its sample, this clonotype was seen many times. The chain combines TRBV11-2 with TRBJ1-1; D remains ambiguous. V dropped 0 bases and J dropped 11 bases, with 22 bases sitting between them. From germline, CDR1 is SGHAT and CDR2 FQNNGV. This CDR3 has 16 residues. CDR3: CASSLEFRFSLRGAFF. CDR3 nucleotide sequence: TGTGCCAGCAGCTTAGAATTTCGTTTTTCCCTCCGTGGTGCTTTCTTT.

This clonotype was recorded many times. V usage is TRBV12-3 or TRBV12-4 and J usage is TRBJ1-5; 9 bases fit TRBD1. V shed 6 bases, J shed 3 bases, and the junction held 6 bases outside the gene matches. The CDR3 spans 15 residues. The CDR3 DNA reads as TGTGCCAGCAGGGCCGGGACAGGGCACAATCAGCCCCAGCATTTT. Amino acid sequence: CASRAGTGHNQPQHF.

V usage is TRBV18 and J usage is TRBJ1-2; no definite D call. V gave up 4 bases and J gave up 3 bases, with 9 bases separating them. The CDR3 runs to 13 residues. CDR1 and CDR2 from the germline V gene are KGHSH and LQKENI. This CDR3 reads CASSQGEDYGYTF. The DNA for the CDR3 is TGTGCCAGCTCACAGGGAGAGGACTATGGCTACACCTTC.

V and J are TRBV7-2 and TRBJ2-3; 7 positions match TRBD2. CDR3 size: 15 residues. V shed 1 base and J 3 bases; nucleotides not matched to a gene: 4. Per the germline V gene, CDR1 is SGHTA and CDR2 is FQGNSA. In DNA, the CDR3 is TGTGCCAGCAGCTTAGTTTCTAGCGGAACAGATACGCAGTATTTT. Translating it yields CASSLVSSGTDTQYF.

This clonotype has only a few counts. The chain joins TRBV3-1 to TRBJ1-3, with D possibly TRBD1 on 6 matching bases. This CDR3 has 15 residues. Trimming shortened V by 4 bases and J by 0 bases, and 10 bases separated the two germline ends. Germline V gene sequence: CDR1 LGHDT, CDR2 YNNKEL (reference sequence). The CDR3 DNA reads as TGTGCCAGCAGCCCCCGGACAGTCTCTGGAAACACCATATATTTT. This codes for CASSPRTVSGNTIYF.

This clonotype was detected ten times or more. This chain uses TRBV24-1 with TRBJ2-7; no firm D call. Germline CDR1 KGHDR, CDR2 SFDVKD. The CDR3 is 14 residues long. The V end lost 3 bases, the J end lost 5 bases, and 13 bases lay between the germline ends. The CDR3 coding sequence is TGTGCCACCAGTGATGGGGTTGCTGTGAACGAGCAGTACTTC. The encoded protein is CATSDGVAVNEQYF.

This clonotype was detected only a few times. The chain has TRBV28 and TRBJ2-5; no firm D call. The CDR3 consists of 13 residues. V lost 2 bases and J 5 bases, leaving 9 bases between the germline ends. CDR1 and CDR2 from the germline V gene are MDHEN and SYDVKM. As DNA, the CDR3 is TGTGCCAGCAGTTTAGGCAGAATGGAGACCCAGTACTTC. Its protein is CASSLGRMETQYF. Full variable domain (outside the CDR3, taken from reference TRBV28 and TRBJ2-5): DVKVTQSSRYLVKRTGEKVFLECVQDMDHENMFWYRQDPGLGLRLIYFSYDVKMKEKGDIPEGYSVSREKKERFSLILESASTNQTSMYLCASSLGRMETQYFGPGTRLLVL.

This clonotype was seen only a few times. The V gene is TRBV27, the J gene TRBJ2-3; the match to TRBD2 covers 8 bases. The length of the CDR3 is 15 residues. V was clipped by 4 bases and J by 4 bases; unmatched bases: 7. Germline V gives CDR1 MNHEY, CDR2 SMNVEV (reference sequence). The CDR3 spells CASSWVAGLADTQYF. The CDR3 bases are TGTGCCAGCAGTTGGGTAGCGGGATTGGCAGATACGCAGTATTTT.

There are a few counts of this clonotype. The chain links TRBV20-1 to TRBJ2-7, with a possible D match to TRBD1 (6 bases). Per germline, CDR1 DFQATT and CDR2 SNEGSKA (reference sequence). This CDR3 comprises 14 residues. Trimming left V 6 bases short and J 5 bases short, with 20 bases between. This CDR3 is CSAPRGPSFDEQYF. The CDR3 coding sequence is TGCAGTGCCCCCAGGGGACCGTCATTCGACGAGCAGTACTTC.

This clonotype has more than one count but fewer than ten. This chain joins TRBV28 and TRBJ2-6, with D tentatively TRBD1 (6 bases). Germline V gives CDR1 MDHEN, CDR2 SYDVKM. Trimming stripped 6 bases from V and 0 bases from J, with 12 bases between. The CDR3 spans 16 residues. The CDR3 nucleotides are TGTGCCAGCAGCCGGGACACCCCCTCTGGGGCCAACGTCCTGACTTTC. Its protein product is CASSRDTPSGANVLTF.